These 25 T cell receptor beta chains came from one sample sequenced in a study of T cell responses to AZD1222 COVID-19 vaccine. TCRdb's table, derived via immunoSEQ multiplex PCR, lists solely in-frame clones and lacks some. Among more than 35,000 clones listed, 65% to 85% were seen once. The sequencing here drew on peripheral blood, taken on day 0 of AZD1222 vaccination. The receptors were sampled from an adult in good health.

The chain links TRBV3-1 (or the pseudogene TRBV3-2) to TRBJ1-6; TRBD1 matches 7 bases. This CDR3 contains 17 residues. The junction had 12 bases not matched to a gene; V was cut back by 1 base and J by 9 bases. Germline CDR1 and CDR2: LGHDT and YNNKEL (reference sequence). The CDR3 reads CASSQGRGGAGISPLHF. The CDR3 DNA sequence: TGTGCCAGCAGCCAAGGGCGAGGGGGCGCGGGGATTTCACCCCTCCACTTT.

The chain recombines TRBV2 with TRBJ2-7, with 7 bases identical to TRBD2. Unmatched junction bases numbered 11, after V lost 10 bases and J lost 8 bases. The V gene's germline CDR1 is SNHLY and CDR2 FYNNEI. This CDR3 contains 12 residues. CDR3 nucleotide sequence: TGTGCCACCCGTGGGGAGGGAGGGAAGCAGTACTTC. This sequence encodes CATRGEGGKQYF.

This sequence joins TRBV3-1 (or the pseudogene TRBV3-2) and TRBJ1-1, with 7 nucleotides matching TRBD1. The CDR3 consists of 14 residues. The V gene end was trimmed by 4 bases and the J gene end by 7 bases; junction bases not matched to a gene: 9. Germline CDR1 and CDR2: LGHDT and YNNKEL (reference sequence). CDR3 residues: CASSPSARGGEAFF. In DNA, the CDR3 is TGTGCCAGCAGCCCGTCAGCCAGGGGGGGTGAAGCTTTCTTT.

This chain links TRBV7-8 with TRBJ1-1, with D unclear. V was trimmed by 4 bases and J by 2 bases, leaving 17 bases between them. The CDR3 is 16 amino acids. The germline V gene encodes CDR1 SGHVS and CDR2 FQNEAQ. The CDR3 nucleotides are TGTGCCAGCAGCTCGTGGAGGTCGGTCACAAACACTGAAGCTTTCTTT. Its translation: CASSSWRSVTNTEAFF.

The genes are TRBV4-1 and TRBJ1-5, with D tentatively TRBD1 (5 bases). V was trimmed by 0 bases and J by 5 bases, leaving 11 bases between them. This CDR3 has 15 amino acids. CDR1 is MGHRA and CDR2 is YSYEKL in the germline V gene. The CDR3 reads CASSQDPGQHQPQHF. DNA of the CDR3: TGCGCCAGCAGCCAAGACCCAGGGCAGCATCAGCCCCAGCATTTT.

The V gene is TRBV2, the J gene TRBJ1-3, with no clear D. This CDR3 contains 15 residues. With 5 bases removed from V and 0 bases from J, the gap between germline ends came to 11 bases. Germline-derived CDR1 and CDR2 are SNHLY and FYNNEI. CDR3: CASSPGRFSGNTIYF. As DNA, the CDR3 is TGTGCCAGCAGTCCCGGACGGTTCTCTGGAAACACCATATATTTT.

The chain carries TRBV19 and TRBJ1-1; unclear D gene. The V end lost 5 bases, the J end lost 0 bases, and 10 bases lay between the germline ends. CDR1 and CDR2 (germline): LNHDA, SQIVND (reference sequence). The CDR3 consists of 14 residues. The CDR3 loop is CASSHPQMNTEAFF. Written as DNA, the CDR3 is TGTGCCAGTAGTCACCCACAGATGAACACTGAAGCTTTCTTT.

V usage is TRBV6-1 and J usage is TRBJ2-5, with 7 nucleotides matching TRBD1. The CDR3 sequence is 16 residues long. The germline V gene has CDR1 MNHNS and CDR2 SASEGT. Trimming took 1 base from V and 2 from J; bases not matched to a gene: 7. CDR3 loop: CASSEVVRGLQETQYF. The CDR3, as DNA: TGTGCCAGCAGTGAAGTGGTCAGGGGGTTGCAAGAGACCCAGTACTTC.

The CDR3 nucleotides read TGTGCCAGCAGCTTGCGGCCGAGCTATAATTCACCCCTCCACTTT. Encoded protein: CASSLRPSYNSPLHF. The chain combines TRBV5-6 with TRBJ1-6; no clear D. Trimming pared 1 base from V and 3 bases from J, leaving 8 bases between. CDR3 length: 15 residues. CDR1 is SGHDT and CDR2 is YYEEEE in the germline V gene.

V gene TRBV6-5 combines with J gene TRBJ1-1; the D is unclear. Germline V CDR1 and CDR2: MNHEY, SVGAGI. This CDR3 is built from 12 residues. V was trimmed by 7 bases and J by 0 bases, leaving 6 bases between them. The CDR3 region is CASIWLNTEAFF. CDR3 in DNA: TGTGCCAGCATATGGTTGAACACTGAAGCTTTCTTT.

This clone turned up a few times. This sequence joins TRBV19 and TRBJ2-1; 7 nucleotides line up with TRBD2. CDR1 and CDR2 from the germline V gene are LNHDA and SQIVND (reference sequence). The CDR3 covers 15 residues. With 6 bases clipped from V and 10 bases from J, the junction kept 15 bases outside the gene matches. The CDR3, as DNA: TGTGCCAGTAGCCCCAGCGGGAACCTACTCGGAGAGCAGTTCTTC. Translated: CASSPSGNLLGEQFF.

The gene calls are TRBV28 and TRBJ2-7; a possible D gene is TRBD2 (5 bases). The ends were cut back, 5 bases at V and 1 base at J, with 9 bases in the middle. This CDR3 is built from 13 residues. Germline V gene lookup returns CDR1 MDHEN and CDR2 SYDVKM. The CDR3, as DNA: TGTGCCAGCAGTCCCGGGGTTTCCTACGAGCAGTACTTC. Its protein is CASSPGVSYEQYF.

The chain is built from TRBV12-3 or TRBV12-4 and TRBJ1-1; D uncertain. The CDR3 sequence is 13 residues long. V was trimmed by 2 bases and J by 6 bases, leaving 10 bases between them. As DNA, the CDR3 is TGTGCCAGCAGTTTATGGGGAAGCGCTGAAGCTTTCTTT. It yields the protein CASSLWGSAEAFF.

V gene TRBV4-3 combines with J gene TRBJ2-2; 13 bases map to TRBD2. CDR1 and CDR2 (germline): LGHNA, YSLEER. J gave up 4 bases and V 4 bases, and 9 bases lay outside the gene matches. CDR3 length: 18 amino acids. For the CDR3, the DNA is TGCGCCAGCAGCCGGGTACTAGCGGGGGGGCAGGGCACCGGGGAGCTGTTTTTT. Translating it yields CASSRVLAGGQGTGELFF.

The V gene is TRBV6-5, the J gene TRBJ2-2, with D hard to call. Per germline, CDR1 MNHEY and CDR2 SVGAGI. The CDR3 extends over 15 amino acids. V lost 2 bases, J lost 0 bases, and 7 bases lay in between. CDR3: CASSYHGTNTGELFF. The CDR3 coding sequence is TGTGCCAGCAGTTACCACGGAACGAACACCGGGGAGCTGTTTTTT.

This clone has a single count. The chain is built from TRBV20-1 and TRBJ1-1; D might be TRBD1 (5 bases). Per the germline V gene, CDR1 is DFQATT and CDR2 is SNEGSKA (reference sequence). The CDR3 has 14 residues. Between the trimmed V and J ends, which lost 3 bases and 6 bases, there was a span of 17 bases. CDR3 coding DNA: TGCAGTGCTAGTAGGGACGGAGGAGGGGCTGAAGCTTTCTTT. As protein: CSASRDGGGAEAFF.

This chain links TRBV7-2 with TRBJ2-3, with D possibly being TRBD2 (5 bases). Trimming removed 4 bases at V and 5 bases at J, with 10 bases between. There are 13 residues in the CDR3. CDR1 and CDR2 from the germline V gene are SGHTA and FQGNSA. The CDR3 spells CASSSSREDTQYF. The CDR3 DNA follows: TGTGCCAGCAGCTCTAGCCGAGAAGATACGCAGTATTTT.

This clone was seen just once. The V and J genes are TRBV7-9 and TRBJ1-2, with unresolved D. Germline CDR1 and CDR2: SEHNR and FQNEAQ (reference sequence). The V end lost 0 bases, the J end lost 4 bases, and 18 bases lay between the germline ends. This CDR3 spans 17 amino acids. In DNA form, the CDR3 reads TGTGCCAGCAGCTTAGCTTCGGGCAGCCATCCTCCCTATGGCTACACCTTC. Encoded protein: CASSLASGSHPPYGYTF. Full variable domain (missing parts from reference TRBV7-9 and TRBJ1-2): DTGVSQNPRHKITKRGQNVTFRCDPISEHNRLYWYRQTLGQGPEFLTYFQNEAQLEKSRLLSDRFSAERPKGSFSTLEIQRTEQGDSAMYLCASSLASGSHPPYGYTFGSGTRLTVV.

The rearrangement links TRBV3-1 (or the pseudogene TRBV3-2) to TRBJ2-3; D is unresolved. Trimming stripped 4 bases from V and 0 bases from J, with 5 bases between. The CDR3 covers 13 residues. Germline loops: CDR1 LGHDT, CDR2 YNNKEL (reference sequence). CDR3 residues: CASSLRSTDTQYF. CDR3 sequence (DNA): TGTGCCAGCAGCCTAAGAAGCACAGATACGCAGTATTTT.

The gene calls are TRBV28 and TRBJ2-1; weak D call: TRBD1 (5 bases). The germline CDR1 and CDR2 sequences are MDHEN and SYDVKM. The CDR3 is 16 residues long. V was cut by 5 bases and J by 6 bases, with 20 bases left in between. For the CDR3, the DNA is TGTGCCAGCAGTGGCGTGGGGCTTAGTTCTCGCAATGAGCAGTTCTTC. Translated, it gives CASSGVGLSSRNEQFF.

The chain links TRBV7-9 to TRBJ1-1; no firm D call. V dropped 5 bases and J dropped 6 bases, with 13 bases sitting between them. This CDR3 comprises 13 residues. Germline CDR1 reads SEHNR; CDR2 reads FQNEAQ (reference sequence). CDR3 coding DNA: TGTGCCAGCAGCCATCCGGGTATCGCTGAAGCTTTCTTT. Amino acid sequence: CASSHPGIAEAFF.

This clone was found once. The CDR3 DNA is TGTGCCAGCGGTAGACTAGCGGGAGTAGGCGGGGAGCTGTTTTTT. This translates into CASGRLAGVGGELFF. The chain uses TRBV7-2 and TRBJ2-2; 12 nucleotides align to TRBD2. After removal of 8 bases from V and 7 bases from J, the junction contained 8 bases not matched to a gene. This CDR3 comprises 15 residues. Germline CDR1 and CDR2: SGHTA and FQGNSA.

The chain is built from TRBV7-9 and TRBJ2-2; D not certain. From germline, CDR1 is SEHNR and CDR2 FQNEAQ (reference sequence). The CDR3 consists of 14 residues. V was pared by 2 bases and J by 2 bases, with 6 bases between. The CDR3 reads CASSLSRNTGELFF. The CDR3 DNA follows: TGTGCCAGCAGCTTAAGCAGAAACACCGGGGAGCTGTTTTTT. The full variable domain, completed using reference TRBV7-9 and TRBJ2-2, is DTGVSQNPRHKITKRGQNVTFRCDPISEHNRLYWYRQTLGQGPEFLTYFQNEAQLEKSRLLSDRFSAERPKGSFSTLEIQRTEQGDSAMYLCASSLSRNTGELFFGEGSRLTVL.

This CDR3 is CASSPGRLTYEQYF. DNA of the CDR3: TGTGCCAGCAGCCCCGGACGCCTGACCTACGAGCAGTACTTC. The chain combines TRBV3-1 (or the pseudogene TRBV3-2) with TRBJ2-7; D is undetermined. CDR1 is LGHDT, CDR2 YNNKEL, per germline (reference sequence). CDR3 length: 14 residues. The germline V and J ends were trimmed by 4 bases and 2 bases, with 12 bases remaining between them.

The rearrangement links TRBV4-3 to TRBJ2-7; D gene ambiguous. CDR3 length equals 21 residues. Trimming stripped 1 base from V and 1 base from J, with 29 bases between. Looked up from germline, CDR1 is LGHNA and CDR2 is YSLEER. In nucleotides, the CDR3 is TGCGCCAGCAGCCAAGGAGGTTCTTGGGCCAGACCTAATCAAACTTCCTACGAGCAGTACTTC. This sequence encodes CASSQGGSWARPNQTSYEQYF.